Listed below are T cell receptor beta chains from one sample, sequenced in a study of cytomegalovirus exposure and HLA in healthy donors. Libraries were prepared by immunoSEQ multiplex PCR; TCRdb keeps only in-frame clonotypes and omits some of them. The sample lists 95,000 to 100,000 clones; about 80% were seen once. The sample taken for sequencing was PBMCs. The receptor set was obtained from a man in his forties or fifties in good health and CMV-seronegative. The CDR3 runs from the conserved cysteine through the conserved F or W. Fields, in order: V gene, CDR3 length, clone size, J gene, D gene, CDR3 DNA, CDR3 protein. A D gene is named only where the DNA matches it firmly. The size field is filled for only some rows; it gives once, few, many or a size class.

V: TRBV5-1
length: 16
size: -
J: TRBJ2-4
D: TRBD1
DNA: TGCGCCAGCAGGACCGGGACAGCCTTAGCCAAAAACATTCAGTACTTC
CDR3: CASRTGTALAKNIQYF

V: TRBV19
length: 13
size: -
J: TRBJ1-5
D: TRBD1
DNA: TGTGCCAGTGAGGACAGGGCGGGACAGCCCCAGCATTTT
CDR3: CASEDRAGQPQHF

V: TRBV5-4
length: 14
size: few
J: TRBJ2-3
D: -
DNA: TGTGCCAGCAGCTTGGGCGGAGTCACAGATACGCAGTATTTT
CDR3: CASSLGGVTDTQYF

V: TRBV29-1
length: 13
size: -
J: TRBJ1-5
D: -
DNA: TGCAGCGTTGGGGACTCATACAATCAGCCCCAGCATTTT
CDR3: CSVGDSYNQPQHF

V: TRBV6-1
length: 15
size: -
J: TRBJ1-2
D: -
DNA: TGTGCCAGCAGTGAATCCGGGGGGCGGAGCTATGGCTACACCTTC
CDR3: CASSESGGRSYGYTF

V: TRBV21-1
length: 15
size: -
J: TRBJ1-3
D: -
DNA: TGTGCCAGCAGCAAAGGGTCGGAGAAGGAAAACACCATATATTTT
CDR3: CASSKGSEKENTIYF

V: TRBV5-4
length: 14
size: -
J: TRBJ2-7
D: TRBD1
DNA: TGTGCCAGCAACACACCAGGACAGGGAGGTGAGCAGTACTTC
CDR3: CASNTPGQGGEQYF

V: TRBV10-3
length: 15
size: few
J: TRBJ2-3
D: TRBD2
DNA: TGTGCCATCACTGACCCCAGCGGGGCCACAGATACGCAGTATTTT
CDR3: CAITDPSGATDTQYF

V: TRBV5-5
length: 14
size: -
J: TRBJ2-5
D: TRBD1
DNA: TGTGCCAGCAGCCCGGGACAGCTCCAAGAGACCCAGTACTTC
CDR3: CASSPGQLQETQYF

V: TRBV7-7
length: 15
size: few
J: TRBJ2-1
D: -
DNA: TGTGCCAGCAGCTTAAATCCGACAGGTTACAATGAGCAGTTCTTC
CDR3: CASSLNPTGYNEQFF

V: TRBV19
length: 10
size: few
J: TRBJ2-3
D: TRBD1
DNA: TGTGCCAGTGGGACAGGGGTGAAGTATTTT
CDR3: CASGTGVKYF

V: TRBV27
length: 19
size: -
J: TRBJ2-2
D: TRBD1
DNA: TGTGCCAGCACCCCTAAGTCGGTCCCCGGGACAGGGGGGACCGGGGAGCTGTTTTTT
CDR3: CASTPKSVPGTGGTGELFF

V: TRBV15
length: 15
size: -
J: TRBJ1-1
D: -
DNA: TGTGCCACCAGCAGAGATATGACAGGGAACACTGAAGCTTTCTTT
CDR3: CATSRDMTGNTEAFF

V: TRBV27
length: 13
size: -
J: TRBJ2-7
D: -
DNA: TGTGCCAGCAGTTTCACTAGCCACTACGAGCAGTACTTC
CDR3: CASSFTSHYEQYF

V: TRBV4-3
length: 13
size: few
J: TRBJ2-3
D: -
DNA: TGCGCCAGCAGCCATTCCAGTTCAGATACGCAGTATTTT
CDR3: CASSHSSSDTQYF

V: TRBV19
length: 17
size: few
J: TRBJ2-3
D: TRBD2
DNA: TGTGCCAGTAGTATTGGCGCGGGGGGGCCTGTTGGAGATACGCAGTATTTT
CDR3: CASSIGAGGPVGDTQYF

V: TRBV9
length: 17
size: few
J: TRBJ2-3
D: -
DNA: TGTGCCAGCAGCCCTCAGTGGTCGGGAACTAGCACAGATACGCAGTATTTT
CDR3: CASSPQWSGTSTDTQYF

V: TRBV28
length: 15
size: -
J: TRBJ2-3
D: -
DNA: TGTGCCAGCAGTTGGCAGTGGGCCGGCACAGATACGCAGTATTTT
CDR3: CASSWQWAGTDTQYF

V: TRBV6-5
length: 15
size: -
J: TRBJ2-7
D: -
DNA: TGTGCCAGCAGTTACTCGGGACTTGGGGGTTACGAGCAGTACTTC
CDR3: CASSYSGLGGYEQYF

V: TRBV27
length: 14
size: -
J: TRBJ1-2
D: TRBD1
DNA: TGTGCCAGCAGCGGTCTACAGGGGCTTGATGGCTACACCTTC
CDR3: CASSGLQGLDGYTF

V: TRBV19
length: 22
size: -
J: TRBJ2-4
D: TRBD1
DNA: TGTGCCAGTAGTATAAGTGGCGGGGACAGGGGGCTTCGACGACTAGCCAAAAACATTCAGTACTTC
CDR3: CASSISGGDRGLRRLAKNIQYF

V: TRBV11-2
length: 12
size: -
J: TRBJ2-5
D: TRBD1
DNA: TGTGCCAGCAGTCGGGACAGGGGAACCCAGTACTTC
CDR3: CASSRDRGTQYF

V: TRBV2
length: 13
size: -
J: TRBJ2-7
D: -
DNA: TGTGCCAGCAAGAGTGAGGCCGCCTACGAGCAGTACTTC
CDR3: CASKSEAAYEQYF

V: TRBV21-1
length: 15
size: -
J: TRBJ1-2
D: -
DNA: TGTGCCAGCAGCACGACAGGGAACCCCCCCTATGGCTACACCTTC
CDR3: CASSTTGNPPYGYTF

V: TRBV7-3
length: 15
size: few
J: TRBJ2-3
D: -
DNA: TGTGCCAGCAGCTTTAGTGCACTTCGGACAGATACGCAGTATTTT
CDR3: CASSFSALRTDTQYF

V: TRBV6-5
length: 13
size: -
J: TRBJ1-2
D: -
DNA: TGTGCCAGCAGTCCCGGGTCCGACTATGGCTACACCTTC
CDR3: CASSPGSDYGYTF

V: TRBV6-6
length: 16
size: -
J: TRBJ2-1
D: TRBD1
DNA: TGTGCCAGCAGTCCGCCGAGACAGGGAACCTACAATGAGCAGTTCTTC
CDR3: CASSPPRQGTYNEQFF

V: TRBV7-9
length: 11
size: few
J: TRBJ1-1
D: -
DNA: TGTGCCAGCAGCCTCGATAGAGCAGCTTTCTTT
CDR3: CASSLDRAAFF

V: TRBV19
length: 18
size: once
J: TRBJ2-3
D: TRBD2
DNA: TGTGCCAGTAGTATCAGGCTAGCGGGGGGGCATCGCACAGATACGCAGTATTTT
CDR3: CASSIRLAGGHRTDTQYF